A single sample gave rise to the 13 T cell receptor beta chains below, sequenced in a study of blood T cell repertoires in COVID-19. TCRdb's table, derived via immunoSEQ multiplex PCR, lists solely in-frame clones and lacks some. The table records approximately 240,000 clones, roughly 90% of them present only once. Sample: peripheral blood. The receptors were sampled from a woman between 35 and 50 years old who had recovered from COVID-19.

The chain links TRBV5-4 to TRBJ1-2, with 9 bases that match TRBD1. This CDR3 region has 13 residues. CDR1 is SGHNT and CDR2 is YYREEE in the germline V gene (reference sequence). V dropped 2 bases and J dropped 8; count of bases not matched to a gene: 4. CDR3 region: CASSFSGTGGYTF. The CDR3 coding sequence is TGTGCCAGCAGCTTTTCCGGGACAGGGGGCTACACCTTC.

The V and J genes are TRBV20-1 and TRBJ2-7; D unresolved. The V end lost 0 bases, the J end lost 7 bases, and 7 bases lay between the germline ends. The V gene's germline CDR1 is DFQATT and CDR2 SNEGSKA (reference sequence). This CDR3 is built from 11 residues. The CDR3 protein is CSARDLLEQYF. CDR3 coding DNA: TGCAGTGCTAGAGATCTTTTAGAGCAGTACTTC.

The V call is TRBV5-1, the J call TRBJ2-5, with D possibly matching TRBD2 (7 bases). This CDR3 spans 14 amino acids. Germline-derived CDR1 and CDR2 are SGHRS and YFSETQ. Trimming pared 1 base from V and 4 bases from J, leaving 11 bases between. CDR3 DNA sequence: TGCGCCAGCAGCTTGTCGGGGGGCCCAGAGACCCAGTACTTC. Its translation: CASSLSGGPETQYF.

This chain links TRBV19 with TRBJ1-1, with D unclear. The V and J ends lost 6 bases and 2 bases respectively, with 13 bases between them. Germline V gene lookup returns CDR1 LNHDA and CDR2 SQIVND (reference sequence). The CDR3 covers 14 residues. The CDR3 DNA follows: TGTGCCAGTAGGCCATCAGTCCTTAACACTGAAGCTTTCTTT. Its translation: CASRPSVLNTEAFF.

The CDR3 is CASSPFGGRAGVPQETQYF. DNA for the CDR3: TGTGCCAGCAGTCCCTTTGGCGGGAGGGCCGGCGTGCCCCAAGAGACCCAGTACTTC. This sequence joins TRBV6-6 and TRBJ2-5, with 9 positions matching TRBD2. Germline V gives CDR1 MNHNY, CDR2 SVGAGI (reference sequence). Trimming took 5 bases from V and 1 from J; bases not matched to a gene: 17. This CDR3 region has 19 residues.

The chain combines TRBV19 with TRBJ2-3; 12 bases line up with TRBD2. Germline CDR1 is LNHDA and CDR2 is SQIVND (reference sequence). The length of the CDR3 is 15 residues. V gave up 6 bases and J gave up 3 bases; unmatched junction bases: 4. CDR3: CASRLTSGSTDTQYF. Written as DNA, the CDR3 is TGTGCCAGTAGGCTGACTAGCGGGAGTACAGATACGCAGTATTTT.

CDR3 region: CASRATGAGETQYF. Written as DNA, the CDR3 is TGTGCCAGCAGAGCAACAGGGGCTGGGGAGACCCAGTACTTC. The rearrangement joins TRBV6-5 to TRBJ2-5; 7 bases align to TRBD1. Germline CDR1 reads MNHEY; CDR2 reads SVGAGI. The ends lost 6 bases at V and 5 bases at J; junction bases unmatched: 9. The CDR3 contains 14 residues.

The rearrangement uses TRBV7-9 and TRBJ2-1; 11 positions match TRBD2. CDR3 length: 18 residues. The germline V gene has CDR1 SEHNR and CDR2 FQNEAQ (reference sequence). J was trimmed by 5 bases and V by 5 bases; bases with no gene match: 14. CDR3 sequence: CASSPYPLLAGVNNEQFF. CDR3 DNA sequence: TGTGCCAGCAGCCCATACCCCTTACTAGCGGGGGTCAACAATGAGCAGTTCTTC.

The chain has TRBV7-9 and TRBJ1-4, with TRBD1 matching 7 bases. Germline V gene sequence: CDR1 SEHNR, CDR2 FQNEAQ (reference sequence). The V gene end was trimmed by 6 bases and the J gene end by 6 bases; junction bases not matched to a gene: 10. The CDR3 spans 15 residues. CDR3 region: CASRPTGTADEKLFF. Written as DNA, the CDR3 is TGTGCCAGCAGGCCGACCGGGACAGCTGATGAAAAACTGTTTTTT.

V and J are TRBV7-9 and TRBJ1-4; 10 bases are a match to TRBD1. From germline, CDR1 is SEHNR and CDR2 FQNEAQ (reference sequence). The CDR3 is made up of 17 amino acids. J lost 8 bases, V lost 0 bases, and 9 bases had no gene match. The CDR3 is CASSLATGGGGNEKLFF. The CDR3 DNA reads TGTGCCAGCAGCTTAGCGACAGGGGGCGGTGGGAACGAAAAACTGTTTTTT.

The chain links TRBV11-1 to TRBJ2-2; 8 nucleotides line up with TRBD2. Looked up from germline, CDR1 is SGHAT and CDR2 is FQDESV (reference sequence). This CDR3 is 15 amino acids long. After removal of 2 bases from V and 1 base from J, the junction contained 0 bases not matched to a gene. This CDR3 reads CASSLSGRNTGELFF. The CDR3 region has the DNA TGTGCCAGCAGCTTAAGCGGGAGGAACACCGGGGAGCTGTTTTTT.

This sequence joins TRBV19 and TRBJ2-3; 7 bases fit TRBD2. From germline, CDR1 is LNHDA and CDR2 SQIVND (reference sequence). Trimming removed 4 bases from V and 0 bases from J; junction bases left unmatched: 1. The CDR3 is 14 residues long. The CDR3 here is CASSKAGSTDTQYF. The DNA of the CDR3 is TGTGCCAGTAGTAAAGCGGGGAGCACAGATACGCAGTATTTT.

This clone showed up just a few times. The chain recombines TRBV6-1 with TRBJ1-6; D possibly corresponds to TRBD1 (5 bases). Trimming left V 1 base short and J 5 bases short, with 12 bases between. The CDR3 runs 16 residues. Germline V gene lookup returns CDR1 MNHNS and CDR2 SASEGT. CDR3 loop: CASSEGGLGDNSPLHF. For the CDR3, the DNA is TGTGCCAGCAGTGAAGGTGGTCTAGGGGATAATTCACCCCTCCACTTT.